A single sample gave rise to the 18 T cell receptor beta chains below, sequenced in a study of Ad26.COV2.S vaccination and SARS-CoV-2 variants (dated by TCRdb to the early 2020s). The method was the immunoSEQ multiplex PCR assay. In TCRdb, the immuneACCESS table is reduced to in-frame sequences with V and J assigned. These tables do not hold every clone; where another copy was compared, an unresolved V gene accounts for under half, and the others remain unexplained. Here the sample has about 410,000 clones; around 92% occur a single time. 1.5% to 2% of the sample rests with the top ten. The treatment or condition label on this specimen signifies: some 20 received Ad26.COV2.S at low or high dose, single or two shots; several received placebo; per-sample allocation not given. For vaccine and placebo recipients, the sequenced repertoires came from samples collected on day 63 after the first injection.

This specimen consisted of peripheral blood, obtained in a trial of Ad26.COV2.S vaccine versus placebo. Receptor source: a person between 18 and 60 years old who received the Ad26.COV2.S COVID-19 vaccine or a placebo.

The chain links TRBV5-1 to TRBJ1-6; the match to TRBD1 covers 11 bases. J gave up 10 bases and V 4 bases, and 7 bases lay outside the gene matches. The CDR3 extends over 15 amino acids. Germline V lookup: CDR1 SGHRS, CDR2 YFSETQ. CDR3 nucleotides: TGCGCCAGCAGCCTAGCGGACAGGGGGCTGTCACCCCTCCACTTT. It encodes CASSLADRGLSPLHF.

This chain uses TRBV6-5 with TRBJ2-1, with 7 bases that match TRBD1. Looked up from germline, CDR1 is MNHEY and CDR2 is SVGAGI. Trimming removed 3 bases from V and 4 bases from J; junction bases left unmatched: 6. The CDR3 sequence is 15 residues long. The CDR3: CASSYLQGKYNEQFF. CDR3 DNA: TGTGCCAGCAGTTATCTACAGGGGAAATACAATGAGCAGTTCTTC.

This clone occurred once. J is TRBJ1-4 and V is TRBV24-1; maybe TRBD1 (5 bases). Germline loops: CDR1 KGHDR, CDR2 SFDVKD. V lost 4 bases and J lost 8, with 16 bases in between. The CDR3 sequence is 15 residues long. CDR3 sequence: CATSDPGKGSEKLFF. The CDR3 DNA follows: TGTGCCACCAGTGACCCAGGGAAGGGAAGCGAAAAACTGTTTTTT.

The chain uses TRBV4-3 and TRBJ2-7, with no clear D. V shed 1 base and J shed 5 bases, with 12 bases lying between them. The CDR3 length is 14 residues. Germline assignment: CDR1 LGHNA and CDR2 YSLEER. In nucleotides, the CDR3 is TGCGCCAGCAGCCAAGGTACAGATTCCAACGAGCAGTACTTC. Translated, it gives CASSQGTDSNEQYF.

The chain combines TRBV19 with TRBJ1-2; 7 bases fit TRBD1. CDR1 is LNHDA and CDR2 is SQIVND in the germline V gene (reference sequence). The V segment lost 7 bases and the J segment 6 bases; nucleotides outside the gene matches: 8. The CDR3 is 13 amino acids. CDR3 DNA sequence: TGTGCCAGTAACGACAGGGCTCGGGATGGCTACACCTTC. Translation: CASNDRARDGYTF.

This chain joins TRBV5-1 and TRBJ2-1; 8 bases match TRBD1. V shed 4 bases, J shed 9 bases, and the junction held 6 bases outside the gene matches. Germline values: CDR1 SGHRS, CDR2 YFSETQ. The CDR3 is made up of 13 amino acids. The CDR3 region has the DNA TGCGCCAGCAGCACAGGGGGGAAGGGTGAGCAGTTCTTC. It yields the protein CASSTGGKGEQFF.

Concerning this clone itself: An end of the junction differs from the germline gene, which may be a read error. Other nucleotide sequences from this sample produce the same CDR3. The J gene is TRBJ1-2, the V gene TRBV6-2 or TRBV6-3; D ambiguous. This CDR3 spans 12 amino acids. The germline V gene has CDR1 MNHEY and CDR2 SVGEGT. The DNA for the CDR3 is TGTGCCAGCAGTTACAGTAACTATGGTTACACCTTC. Its translation is CASSYSNYGYTF.

This rearrangement joins TRBV27 to TRBJ2-3, with D maybe TRBD2 (7 bases). Trimming shortened V by 3 bases and J by 4 bases, and 17 bases separated the two germline ends. Germline V gene sequence: CDR1 MNHEY, CDR2 SMNVEV (reference sequence). The CDR3 sequence is 16 residues long. CDR3 region: CASSFLPIGGADTQYF. The CDR3 DNA reads as TGTGCCAGCAGTTTTCTACCTATAGGGGGGGCAGATACGCAGTATTTT.

The CDR3 region is CASSQGAGGHKNIQYF. The CDR3 coding sequence is TGCGCCAGCAGCCAAGGAGCGGGGGGCCATAAAAACATTCAGTACTTC. The chain carries TRBV4-3 and TRBJ2-4, with TRBD2 matching 9 bases. The junction had 5 bases not matched to a gene; V was cut back by 1 base and J by 4 bases. Germline V lookup: CDR1 LGHNA, CDR2 YSLEER. The CDR3 covers 16 residues.

The chain uses TRBV19 and TRBJ1-6, with a tentative D call TRBD1 (5 bases). CDR3 length: 14 amino acids. The germline CDR1 and CDR2 sequences are LNHDA and SQIVND (reference sequence). V shed 10 bases and J shed 5 bases, with 15 bases lying between them. The CDR3 DNA is TGTGCCATCCCAGACAGAGAGCATAATTCACCCCTCCACTTT. This sequence encodes CAIPDREHNSPLHF.

The rearrangement links TRBV19 to TRBJ2-7; no clear D. The V and J ends lost 5 bases and 4 bases respectively, with 15 bases between them. CDR3 size: 14 residues. Looked up from germline, CDR1 is LNHDA and CDR2 is SQIVND (reference sequence). The CDR3 region has the DNA TGTGCCAGTAGTGCTGAACCCAACACATACGAGCAGTACTTC. It translates to CASSAEPNTYEQYF. The variable domain in full, completed from reference TRBV19 and TRBJ2-7, reads DGGITQSPKYLFRKEGQNVTLSCEQNLNHDAMYWYRQDPGQGLRLIYYSQIVNDFQKGDIAEGYSVSREKKESFPLTVTSAQKNPTAFYLCASSAEPNTYEQYFGPGTRLTVT.

The V call is TRBV11-3, the J call TRBJ1-1; the D gene is possibly TRBD1 (6 bases). The CDR3 has 13 residues. Trimming took off 6 bases at V and 7 bases at J, with 15 bases between the two ends. Germline CDR1 reads SGHNT; CDR2 reads YENEEA. Written as DNA, the CDR3 is TGTGCCAGCAGTAGGGCAGGGGTGGATGAAGCTTTCTTT. Translating it yields CASSRAGVDEAFF.

This sequence joins TRBV6-5 and TRBJ2-7; TRBD1 matches 7 bases. The CDR3 has 14 amino acids. The trim removed 6 bases at V and 2 bases at J, leaving 7 bases unmatched. Germline-derived CDR1 and CDR2 are MNHEY and SVGAGI. The DNA of the CDR3 is TGTGCCAGCAGAAAGGGGGCGGTCACCTACGAGCAGTACTTC. Translating gives CASRKGAVTYEQYF.

On this clone: Its ends do not fully match the called genes, so a read error is possible. CDR3: CASSLGQVGTQYF. The CDR3 nucleotides are TGTGCTAGCAGCCTGGGACAGGTGGGGACCCAGTACTTC. The V and J genes are TRBV7-7 and TRBJ2-5; TRBD1 aligns across 8 bases. Per germline, CDR1 SSHAT and CDR2 FNYEAQ (reference sequence). The length of the CDR3 is 13 residues.

The chain combines TRBV6-2 or TRBV6-3 with TRBJ1-5, with D possibly matching TRBD1 (5 bases). CDR1 and CDR2 (germline): MNHEY, SVGEGT. The CDR3 loop spans 20 amino acids. Trimming removed 0 bases from V and 3 bases from J, with 24 bases in between. CDR3 DNA sequence: TGTGCCAGCAGTTACTCGATAGGCAGGGACCAAATAAGCGACAATCAGCCCCAGCATTTT. It codes for CASSYSIGRDQISDNQPQHF.

Points on this clone: The sample contains more than one DNA sequence encoding this CDR3. The rearrangement links TRBV3-1 (or the pseudogene TRBV3-2) to TRBJ2-7; no clear D. The V and J ends lost 1 base and 5 bases respectively, with 3 bases between them. The CDR3 has 11 amino acids. The germline gives CDR1 LGHDT, CDR2 YNNKEL (reference sequence). This CDR3 is CASSQGNEQYF. In DNA form, the CDR3 reads TGTGCCAGCAGCCAAGGAAACGAGCAGTACTTC.

This chain uses TRBV6-5 with TRBJ2-4; a possible D gene is TRBD1 (5 bases). Germline assignment: CDR1 MNHEY and CDR2 SVGAGI. With 5 bases removed from V and 7 bases from J, the gap between germline ends came to 18 bases. The CDR3 consists of 15 residues. The CDR3 DNA is TGTGCCAGCAGTCCCGGAATGAAAGGGGTTAACATTCAGTACTTC. Its protein is CASSPGMKGVNIQYF.

This clone was seen once. The chain employs TRBV5-8 and TRBJ1-5; tentatively, D is TRBD1 (5 bases). The CDR3 runs 15 residues. Trimming stripped 0 bases from V and 1 base from J, with 8 bases between. Germline V gene sequence: CDR1 SGHTS, CDR2 YDEGEE. CDR3 coding DNA: TGTGCCAGCAGCTTGGACAGGAGGAGCAATCAGCCCCAGCATTTT. This encodes CASSLDRRSNQPQHF.